The clone carrying this TCR beta chain appeared a few times. The antigen remains unidentified. This entry belongs to a study of beta chain features in type 1 diabetes. Study information: No patient-donor differences in age, gender, total cells or subset yield. Across all samples, about 110,000,000 sorted cells were examined. Notes on the study in general: There was a possibility that cDNA sequencing over-represented cells with high TCR expression.

Investigators reverse transcribed all isolated RNA, so they sequenced expressed TCRB transcripts. Naive, central memory and regulatory T cell samples averaged approximately 3.6 million immunoSEQ reads each. Clones were sequenced by immunoSEQ multiplex PCR, and TCRdb holds only the in-frame ones, with some missing. The sample consists of around 500,000 clones, around 10% of them appearing once. V was cut by 6 bases and J by 5 bases, with 16 bases left in between. Looked up from germline, CDR1 is MGHDK and CDR2 is SYGVNS. The CDR3 length is 14 residues. The chain joins TRBV25-1 to TRBJ2-5; D is possibly TRBD2 (6 bases). The sequence came from a woman under 30 in good health. Material: naive CD4+ T cells from blood. The CDR3 sequence: CASSPAGGIETQYF. The CDR3, as DNA: TGTGCCAGCAGCCCCGCTGGGGGGATCGAGACCCAGTACTTC.